The T cell receptor (beta chain) described here comes from a study of blood T cell repertoires in COVID-19. Germline V gene sequence: CDR1 MNHNY, CDR2 SVGAGI (reference sequence). The V and J ends lost 8 bases and 0 bases respectively, with 13 bases between them. The CDR3 length is 15 residues. Only in-frame clones appear in the TCRdb table, and some are missing; sequencing was by immunoSEQ multiplex PCR. Of 100,000 to 150,000 clones detected, over 75% appear once; the ten largest clones hold over 25%. The clonotype originates from an elderly woman with acute or convalescent COVID-19. The sequenced sample consisted of peripheral blood. V is TRBV6-6 and J is TRBJ2-2, with D perhaps TRBD1 (5 bases). CDR3 coding DNA: TGTGCCAGCTTAGGCAGGGCCGCGAACACCGGGGAGCTGTTTTTT. Translated, it gives CASLGRAANTGELFF.